This T cell receptor (beta chain) was documented in a study of blood T cell repertoires in COVID-19 (dated by TCRdb to the early 2020s). Regarding the complete study: Collaborator samples came from the United States, Italy and Spain and covered acute and convalescent phases of COVID-19. The material from the prospective study consisted of cDNA or gDNA derived from T cells, B-cell-depleted T cells, or PBMCs. The dataset comprised deeply sampled blood TCRbeta repertoires from subjects exposed to, actively infected with, or recovered from COVID-19. The repertoires were released in a freely available public database intended as a resource for research on the immune response to SARS-CoV-2. Samples came from the ongoing ImmuneRACE study (first 160 participants) plus 1,254 subjects from 6 global collaborators. The sample metadata nearly always contained a de-identified subject ID, COVID-19 status, age in years and sex. Where available, HLA class I and class II types were taken from metadata supplied by the sample provider and were not determined by assay-based typing. Broader findings and caveats from the paper: The amount of clinical and demographic metadata varied by source and participant and was provided uncurated.

Clipping removes 2 bases from V and 8 bases from J, with 22 as the unmatched junction base count. CDR1 and CDR2 are read off the germline V gene as MDHEN and SYDVKM. The CDR3 contains 19 residues, cysteine and phenylalanine counted. Only the CDR3 DNA stays, 57 bases, in frame from base 1. The immunoSEQ Assay, a bias-controlled multiplex PCR, was used to amplify TCRbeta CDR3 regions from genomic DNA. In the original analysis: The number of nucleated cells in each sample was estimated from the amplification of reference gene primers within the assay. To quantify the absolute abundance of each unique TCRbeta CDR3 rearrangement, sequence reads were collapsed and filtered. Productive Simpson clonality was computed per sample as the square root of Simpson's diversity index over productive rearrangements. TCRdb obtained this table from immuneACCESS and retained in-frame rearrangements with V and J assigned. These tables miss some clones; where compared with another copy, unresolved V genes account for less than half of the shortfall, and the remainder is unexplained. V and J calls and clone size are given by that table; D and trimming were obtained from the DNA. Recorded for this sample are more than 30,000 clones; roughly 90% of them occurred a single time. The ten largest make up about 0.55% of the sample.

This clone showed up just once. Its specific antigen is unknown. No quality values exist for individual bases; no much larger clone is one base distant. Collaborating institutions collected whole blood in K2EDTA tubes following their own protocols. For TCRbeta analysis, collaborators shipped samples as frozen whole blood, isolated PBMCs, or DNA extracted from either of those sample types. Material for sequencing was peripheral blood. The rearranged segments are TRBV28 and TRBJ1-2, with 8 middle bases fitting TRBD1. This receptor was identified in a woman aged 40 to 49 with active or convalescent COVID-19. The sequenced DNA: TGTGCCAGCAGTTTAGACGGTTTTGGACTACCAAGACAGGGGAACGGCTACACCTTC. Its translation reads: CASSLDGFGLPRQGNGYTF.